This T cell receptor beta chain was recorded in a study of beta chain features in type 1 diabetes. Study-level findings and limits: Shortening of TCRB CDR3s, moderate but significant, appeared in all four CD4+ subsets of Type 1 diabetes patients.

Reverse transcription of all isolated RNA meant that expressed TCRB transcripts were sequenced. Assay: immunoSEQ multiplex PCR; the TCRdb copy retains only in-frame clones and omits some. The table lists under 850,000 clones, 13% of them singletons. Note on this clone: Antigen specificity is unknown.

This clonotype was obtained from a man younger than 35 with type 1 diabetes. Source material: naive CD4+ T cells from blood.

The CDR3 region has the DNA TGTGCCAGCTCCGGGGGAGCCAAAAACATTCAGTACTTC. As protein: CASSGGAKNIQYF. V is TRBV18 and J is TRBJ2-4; tentatively, D is TRBD2 (6 bases). CDR1 and CDR2 from the germline V gene are KGHSH and LQKENI. The CDR3 is 13 amino acids. Trimming left V 6 bases short and J 0 bases short, with 6 bases between.